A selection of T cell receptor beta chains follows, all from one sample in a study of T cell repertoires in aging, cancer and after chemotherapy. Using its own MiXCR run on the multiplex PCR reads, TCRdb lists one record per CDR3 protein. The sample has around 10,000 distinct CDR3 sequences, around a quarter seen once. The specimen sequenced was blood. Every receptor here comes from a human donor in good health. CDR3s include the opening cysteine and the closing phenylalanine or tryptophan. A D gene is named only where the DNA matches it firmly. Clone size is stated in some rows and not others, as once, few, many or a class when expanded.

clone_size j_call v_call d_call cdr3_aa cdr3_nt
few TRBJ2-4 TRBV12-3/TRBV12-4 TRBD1 CASTRTGSLAKNIQYF TGTGCCAGCACCCGGACAGGGTCCTTAGCCAAAAACATTCAGTACTTC
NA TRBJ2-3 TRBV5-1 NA CASSLGLSTDTQYF TGCGCCAGCAGCTTAGGGCTAAGCACAGATACGCAGTATTTT
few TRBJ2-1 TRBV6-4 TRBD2 CASSELADLLNEQFF TGTGCCAGCAGTGAACTAGCGGACCTTTTGAATGAGCAGTTCTTC
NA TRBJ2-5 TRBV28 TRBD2 CASSLRREVYQETQYF TGTGCCAGCAGTTTAAGGCGGGAGGTGTACCAAGAGACCCAGTACTTC
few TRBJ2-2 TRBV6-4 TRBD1 CASSADRETGELFF TGTGCCAGCAGCGCCGACAGGGAAACCGGGGAGCTGTTTTTT
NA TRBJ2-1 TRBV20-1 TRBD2 CSAPGLAALSSYNEQFF TGCAGTGCCCCCGGACTAGCCGCCCTAAGCTCCTACAATGAGCAGTTCTTC
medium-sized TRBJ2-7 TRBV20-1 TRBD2 CSASPTSGSYEQYF TGCAGTGCTTCCCCGACTAGCGGGAGTTACGAGCAGTACTTC
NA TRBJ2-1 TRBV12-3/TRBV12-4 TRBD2 CASSRLANSYNEQFF TGTGCCAGCAGTAGACTAGCTAATTCCTACAATGAGCAGTTCTTC
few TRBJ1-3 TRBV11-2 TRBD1 CASSTYRGTGNTIYF TGTGCCAGCAGCACGTACAGGGGGACCGGAAACACCATATATTTT
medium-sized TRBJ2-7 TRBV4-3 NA CASSQDSVSEQYF TGCGCCAGCAGCCAAGATAGCGTCTCCGAGCAGTACTTC
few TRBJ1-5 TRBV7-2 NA CASSLSSGGNQPQHF TGTGCCAGCAGCCTAAGTAGCGGGGGGAATCAGCCCCAGCATTTT
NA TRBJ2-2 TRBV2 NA CASSERGRDTGELFF TGTGCCAGCAGTGAGAGAGGAAGGGACACCGGGGAGCTGTTTTTT
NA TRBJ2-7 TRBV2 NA CASSEWSKSYEQYF TGTGCCAGCAGTGAATGGAGTAAGTCCTACGAGCAGTACTTC
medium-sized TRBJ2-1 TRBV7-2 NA CASSLDYNEQFF TGTGCCAGCAGCTTAGACTACAATGAGCAGTTCTTC
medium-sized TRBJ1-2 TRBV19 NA CASSGLQGIDGYTF TGTGCCAGTAGTGGACTTCAGGGGATAGATGGCTACACCTTC
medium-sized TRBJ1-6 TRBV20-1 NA CSASAGSGSPLHF TGCAGTGCTAGCGCGGGGTCGGGTTCACCCCTCCACTTT
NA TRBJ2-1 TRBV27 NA CASRNRNLISNEQFF TGTGCCAGCCGCAACCGAAACCTCATTAGCAATGAGCAGTTCTTC
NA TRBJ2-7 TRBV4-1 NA CASSTGMSYEQYF TGCGCCAGCAGCACAGGGATGTCCTACGAGCAGTACTTC
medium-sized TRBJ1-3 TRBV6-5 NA CASKVSSGNTIYF TGTGCCAGCAAGGTTAGCTCTGGAAACACCATATATTTT
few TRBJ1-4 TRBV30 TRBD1 CAWSRDRGRNEKLFF TGTGCCTGGAGCCGGGACAGGGGTCGGAATGAAAAACTGTTTTTT
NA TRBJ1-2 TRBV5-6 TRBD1 CASSTRQGSGYTF TGTGCCAGCAGCACCAGACAGGGGAGTGGCTACACCTTC
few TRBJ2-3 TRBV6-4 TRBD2 CASRGTSATQYF TGTGCCAGCAGAGGGACTAGCGCAACGCAGTATTTT
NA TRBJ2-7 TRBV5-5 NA CASSGLDGVYEQYF TGCGCCAGCAGCGGGCTAGACGGGGTCTACGAGCAGTACTTC